Listed below are T cell receptor beta chains from one sample, sequenced in a study of blood T cell repertoires in COVID-19. Profiling relied on immunoSEQ multiplex PCR, and the TCRdb table lists in-frame clones only, not all of them. The table shows hundreds of thousands of clones, with around 83% occurring only once. The sample consisted of PBMCs or T cells enriched from blood (not recorded which). The receptors stem from a man aged 35 to 55 who had been exposed to COVID-19. Both conserved end residues are part of each CDR3. The order of the fields is D gene, CDR3 length, V gene, clone size, J gene, CDR3 protein, CDR3 DNA. A D gene is named only where the DNA matches it firmly. Clone size, where shown, is once, few, many, or a class for clones that have expanded.

NA,13,TRBV11-1,few,TRBJ2-1,CASRPTGYNEQFF,TGTGCCAGCAGACCTACAGGGTACAATGAGCAGTTCTTC
NA,15,TRBV5-1,NA,TRBJ2-3,CASSSTPTDTDTQYF,TGCGCCAGCAGCTCAACTCCGACAGACACAGATACGCAGTATTTT
NA,15,TRBV24-1,NA,TRBJ2-3,CATSEASARPDTQYF,TGTGCCACCAGTGAGGCTAGCGCCCGCCCAGATACGCAGTATTTT
NA,15,TRBV7-8,NA,TRBJ1-2,CASSLDLGANYGYTF,TGTGCCAGCAGCTTAGATCTCGGAGCTAACTATGGCTACACCTTC
TRBD2,16,TRBV5-4,many,TRBJ2-4,CASSGRASSAKNIQYF,TGTGCCAGCAGCGGGAGGGCCTCCTCAGCCAAAAACATTCAGTACTTC
NA,15,TRBV7-3,NA,TRBJ2-1,CASSPNSGVYNEQFF,TGTGCCAGCAGCCCAAATTCGGGTGTCTACAATGAGCAGTTCTTC
TRBD1,14,TRBV19,few,TRBJ2-1,CASSIMTGNNEQFF,TGTGCCAGTAGTATTATGACAGGGAACAATGAGCAGTTCTTC
NA,13,TRBV3-1/TRBV3-2,NA,TRBJ1-3,CASSPASGNTIYF,TGTGCCAGCAGCCCAGCGTCTGGAAACACCATATATTTT
TRBD1,18,TRBV25-1,once,TRBJ1-4,CASSAGTGLFLGYEKLFF,TGTGCCAGCAGTGCGGGGACAGGGTTGTTTTTGGGCTATGAAAAACTGTTTTTT
NA,13,TRBV19,NA,TRBJ1-1,CASIGAPSGEAFF,TGTGCCAGTATTGGGGCGCCATCAGGGGAAGCTTTCTTT
NA,15,TRBV9,NA,TRBJ2-4,CASSVGSGTRDIQYF,TGTGCCAGCAGCGTAGGGTCTGGGACAAGGGACATTCAGTACTTC
TRBD1,16,TRBV7-9,NA,TRBJ1-1,CASSVGTGGLNTEAFF,TGTGCCAGCAGCGTGGGGACAGGGGGATTAAACACTGAAGCTTTCTTT
NA,12,TRBV29-1,NA,TRBJ1-2,CSVSQGNYGYTF,TGCAGCGTTTCACAGGGAAACTATGGCTACACCTTC
TRBD2,14,TRBV3-1/TRBV3-2,NA,TRBJ2-1,CASSGGGNFNEQFF,TGTGCCAGCAGTGGGGGAGGGAATTTCAATGAGCAGTTCTTC
NA,14,TRBV13,NA,TRBJ1-2,CASRLTGNTYGYTF,TGTGCCAGCAGGCTAACAGGAAACACATATGGCTACACCTTC
NA,17,TRBV7-6,NA,TRBJ1-6,CASSIPAGGSKNSPLHF,TGTGCCAGCAGCATCCCCGCGGGGGGGTCCAAGAATTCACCCCTCCACTTT
TRBD1,15,TRBV19,NA,TRBJ2-5,CASSTGTGGWETQYF,TGTGCCAGTAGTACCGGGACAGGGGGGTGGGAGACCCAGTACTTC
NA,19,TRBV5-1,NA,TRBJ2-7,CASSLEPTTRGRSSYEQYF,TGCGCCAGCAGCTTGGAACCCACTACTAGAGGAAGAAGCTCCTACGAGCAGTACTTC
NA,13,TRBV6-5,NA,TRBJ2-1,CATSLGQNNEQFF,TGTGCCACCTCCCTGGGACAAAACAATGAGCAGTTCTTC
NA,13,TRBV29-1,NA,TRBJ1-2,CSAEGVNLGGYTF,TGCAGCGCGGAGGGGGTTAACCTTGGTGGCTACACCTTC
NA,12,TRBV3-1/TRBV3-2,NA,TRBJ2-7,CASSRQGGEQYF,TGTGCCAGCAGTCGACAGGGAGGAGAGCAGTACTTC
TRBD2,14,TRBV6-1,NA,TRBJ2-7,CASSEAARELEQYF,TGTGCCAGCAGTGAAGCGGCGCGGGAGCTCGAGCAGTACTTC
TRBD2,17,TRBV18,NA,TRBJ2-3,CASSPPRAGGPPRTQYF,TGTGCCAGCTCACCACCGAGAGCGGGAGGCCCCCCACGGACGCAGTATTTT
NA,13,TRBV18,NA,TRBJ2-5,CASSPTGGETQYF,TGTGCCAGCTCACCAACTGGGGGGGAGACCCAGTACTTC
NA,11,TRBV7-9,NA,TRBJ2-1,CASSSRGEQFF,TGTGCCAGCAGCTCTCGAGGGGAGCAGTTCTTC
TRBD1,15,TRBV6-5,NA,TRBJ1-1,CASSYGGRGDTEAFF,TGTGCCAGCAGTTACGGAGGCAGGGGGGACACTGAAGCTTTCTTT
TRBD1,14,TRBV29-1,NA,TRBJ2-7,CSVRPDRGGSEQYF,TGCAGCGTCAGACCCGACAGGGGGGGCAGCGAGCAGTACTTC
TRBD1,14,TRBV30,NA,TRBJ2-7,CAWSPGQGVYEQYF,TGTGCCTGGTCGCCGGGACAGGGGGTGTACGAGCAGTACTTC
TRBD1,15,TRBV5-1,NA,TRBJ2-5,CASSLGTGGQETQYF,TGCGCCAGCAGCTTGGGCACAGGGGGTCAAGAGACCCAGTACTTC
NA,18,TRBV7-6,NA,TRBJ2-2,CASSLRGTGVGYTGELFF,TGTGCCAGCAGCTTAAGGGGTACGGGAGTGGGATACACCGGGGAGCTGTTTTTT
NA,18,TRBV7-5,few,TRBJ1-6,CVRSSRLGPNKHNSPLHF,TGTGTCAGAAGCTCTAGACTAGGCCCCAACAAACATAATTCACCCCTCCACTTT
NA,14,TRBV24-1,NA,TRBJ1-2,CATSDLTENYGYTF,TGTGCCACCAGTGATTTAACGGAGAACTATGGCTACACCTTC
NA,13,TRBV9,NA,TRBJ1-2,CASSGGELDGYTF,TGTGCCAGCAGCGGTGGTGAACTTGATGGCTACACCTTC
NA,19,TRBV7-8,NA,TRBJ1-3,CASSLVFAGGVLSGNTIYF,TGTGCCAGCAGCTTAGTTTTTGCGGGAGGGGTGCTCTCTGGAAACACCATATATTTT
TRBD2,14,TRBV2,NA,TRBJ2-7,CATGRGLLAYEQYF,TGTGCCACCGGGAGGGGATTATTAGCCTACGAGCAGTACTTC
NA,15,TRBV18,NA,TRBJ1-5,CASSLTTGINQPQHF,TGTGCCAGCTCACTTACCACAGGTATCAATCAGCCCCAGCATTTT
TRBD1,17,TRBV12-5,once,TRBJ1-2,CASGFPSTPGTDYGYTF,TGTGCTAGTGGTTTCCCGTCCACCCCCGGGACAGACTATGGCTACACCTTC
TRBD2,20,TRBV9,NA,TRBJ2-2,CASSAAPGLAGGTNTGELFF,TGTGCCAGCAGCGCCGCCCCGGGACTAGCGGGAGGCACGAACACCGGGGAGCTGTTTTTT
TRBD2,18,TRBV2,NA,TRBJ2-6,CASRPTGGVSFGANVLTF,TGTGCCAGCAGGCCCACCGGGGGGGTTTCATTTGGGGCCAACGTCCTGACTTTC
NA,15,TRBV7-9,NA,TRBJ1-1,CASSLDGTRNTEAFF,TGTGCCAGCAGCTTAGACGGGACACGGAACACTGAAGCTTTCTTT
NA,16,TRBV1,once,TRBJ2-1,CTSSQAPGGGGNEQFF,TGCACCAGCAGCCAAGCCCCGGGAGGGGGGGGCAATGAGCAGTTCTTC
NA,14,TRBV5-1,NA,TRBJ1-1,CASSLGGPNTEAFF,TGCGCCAGCAGCTTGGGGGGGCCAAACACTGAAGCTTTCTTT
NA,12,TRBV10-3,NA,TRBJ1-4,CAISPGSEKLFF,TGTGCCATCAGCCCAGGGTCTGAAAAACTGTTTTTT